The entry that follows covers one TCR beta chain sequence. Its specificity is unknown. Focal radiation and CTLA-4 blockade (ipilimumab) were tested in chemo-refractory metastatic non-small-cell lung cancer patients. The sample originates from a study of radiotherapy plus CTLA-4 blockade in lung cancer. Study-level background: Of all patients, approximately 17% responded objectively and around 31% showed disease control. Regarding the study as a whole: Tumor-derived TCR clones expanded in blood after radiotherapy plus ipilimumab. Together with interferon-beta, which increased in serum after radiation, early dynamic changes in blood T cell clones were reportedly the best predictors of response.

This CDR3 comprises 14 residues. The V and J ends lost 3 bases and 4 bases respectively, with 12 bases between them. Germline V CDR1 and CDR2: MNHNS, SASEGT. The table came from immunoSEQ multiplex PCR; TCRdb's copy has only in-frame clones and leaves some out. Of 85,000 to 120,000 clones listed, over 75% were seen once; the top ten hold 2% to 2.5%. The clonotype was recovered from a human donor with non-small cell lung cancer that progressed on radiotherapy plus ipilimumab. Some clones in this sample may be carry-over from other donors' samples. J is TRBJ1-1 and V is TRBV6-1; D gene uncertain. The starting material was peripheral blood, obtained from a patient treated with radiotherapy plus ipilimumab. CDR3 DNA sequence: TGTGCCAGCAGTGAGTTCGGGAAAGCCACTGAAGCTTTCTTT. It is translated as CASSEFGKATEAFF.